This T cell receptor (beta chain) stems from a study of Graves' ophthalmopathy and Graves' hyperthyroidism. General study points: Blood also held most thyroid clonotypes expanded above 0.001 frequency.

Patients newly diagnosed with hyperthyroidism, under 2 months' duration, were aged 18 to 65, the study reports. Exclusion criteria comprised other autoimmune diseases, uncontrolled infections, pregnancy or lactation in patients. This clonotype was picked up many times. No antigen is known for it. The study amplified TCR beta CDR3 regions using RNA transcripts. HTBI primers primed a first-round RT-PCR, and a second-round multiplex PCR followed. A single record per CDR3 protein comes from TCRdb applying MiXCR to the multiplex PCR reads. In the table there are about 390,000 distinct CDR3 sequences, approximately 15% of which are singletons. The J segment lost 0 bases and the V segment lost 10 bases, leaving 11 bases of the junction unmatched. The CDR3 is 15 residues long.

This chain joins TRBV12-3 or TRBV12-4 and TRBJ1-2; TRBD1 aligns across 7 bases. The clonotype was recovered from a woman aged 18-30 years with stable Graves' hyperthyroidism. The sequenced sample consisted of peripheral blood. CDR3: CATRRGTATNYGYTF. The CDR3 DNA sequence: TGTGCCACCCGGCGGGGGACAGCGACTAACTATGGCTACACCTTC.